This TCR beta chain was found in a study of T cells in Graves' hyperthyroidism and ophthalmopathy. General observations from the study: Most thyroid clonotypes expanded above 0.001 appeared in blood too.

This clonotype was picked up many times. The antigen is undetermined. Researchers amplified the TCR beta CDR3 regions from RNA transcripts. Using the HTBI primer set, a first-round RT-PCR was run on the TCR CDR3. TCRdb processed the multiplex PCR reads anew with MiXCR; each CDR3 protein has one entry. This sample carries fewer than 850,000 distinct CDR3 sequences, roughly 17% of them seen once, and the ten largest clones take about 14%. Germline V lookup: CDR1 SNHLY, CDR2 FYNNEI. The CDR3 extends over 15 amino acids. V shed 7 bases and J 2 bases; nucleotides not matched to a gene: 8. Out of over 9 ml of fresh peripheral blood came the PBMCs.

This TCR came from a man aged 50-59 years with Graves' hyperthyroidism. Input material: blood. The chain combines TRBV2 with TRBJ2-5; 9 positions match TRBD2. The CDR3 region is CASTASGNGQETQYF. DNA for the CDR3: TGTGCCAGCACTGCTAGCGGGAATGGGCAAGAGACCCAGTACTTC.